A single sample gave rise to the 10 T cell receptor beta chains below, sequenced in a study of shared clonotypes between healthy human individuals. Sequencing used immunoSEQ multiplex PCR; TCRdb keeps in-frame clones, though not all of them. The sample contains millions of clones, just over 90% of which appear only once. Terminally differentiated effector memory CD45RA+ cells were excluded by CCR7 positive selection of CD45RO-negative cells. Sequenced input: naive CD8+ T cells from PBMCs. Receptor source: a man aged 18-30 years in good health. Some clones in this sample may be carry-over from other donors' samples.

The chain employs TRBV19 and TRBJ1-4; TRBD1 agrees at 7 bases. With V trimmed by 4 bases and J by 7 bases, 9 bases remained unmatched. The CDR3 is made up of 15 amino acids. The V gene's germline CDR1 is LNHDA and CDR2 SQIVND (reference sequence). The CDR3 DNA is TGTGCCAGTAGTAGGTCCGGAACAGGGGTTGAAAAACTGTTTTTT. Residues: CASSRSGTGVEKLFF.

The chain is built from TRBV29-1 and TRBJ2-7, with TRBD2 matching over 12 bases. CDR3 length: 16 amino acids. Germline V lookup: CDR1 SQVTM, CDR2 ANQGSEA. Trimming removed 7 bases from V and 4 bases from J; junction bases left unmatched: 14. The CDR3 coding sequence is TGCAGCGCCCTAGCGGGAGGGAAGGCGCCGCCGTACGAGCAGTACTTC. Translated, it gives CSALAGGKAPPYEQYF.

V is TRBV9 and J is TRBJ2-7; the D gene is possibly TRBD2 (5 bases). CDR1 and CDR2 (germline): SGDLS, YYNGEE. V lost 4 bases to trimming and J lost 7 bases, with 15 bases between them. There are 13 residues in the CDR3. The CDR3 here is CASSITTPGEQYF. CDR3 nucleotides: TGTGCCAGCAGCATCACTACCCCGGGGGAGCAGTACTTC.

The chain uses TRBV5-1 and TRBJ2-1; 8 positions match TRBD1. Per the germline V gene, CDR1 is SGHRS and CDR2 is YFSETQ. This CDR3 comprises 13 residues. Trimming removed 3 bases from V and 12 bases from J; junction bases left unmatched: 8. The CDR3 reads CASSWDSRGPQFF. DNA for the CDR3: TGCGCCAGCAGCTGGGACTCCAGGGGGCCGCAGTTCTTC.

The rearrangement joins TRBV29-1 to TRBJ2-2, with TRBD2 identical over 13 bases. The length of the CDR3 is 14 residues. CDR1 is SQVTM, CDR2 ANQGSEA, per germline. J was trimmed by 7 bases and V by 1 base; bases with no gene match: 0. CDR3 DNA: TGCAGCGTTGAAGGACTAGCGGGAGGCGGGGAGCTGTTTTTT. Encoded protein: CSVEGLAGGGELFF.

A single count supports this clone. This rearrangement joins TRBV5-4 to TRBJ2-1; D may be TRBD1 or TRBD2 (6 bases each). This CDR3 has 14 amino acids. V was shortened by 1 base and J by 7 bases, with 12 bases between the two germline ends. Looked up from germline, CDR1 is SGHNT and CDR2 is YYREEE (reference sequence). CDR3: CASSLKGGPNEQFF. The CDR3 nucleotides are TGTGCCAGCAGCTTGAAAGGGGGGCCAAATGAGCAGTTCTTC.

Here the CDR3 reads CASSREGQVNEKLFF. Written as DNA, the CDR3 is TGCGCCAGCAGCCGAGAGGGACAGGTTAATGAAAAACTGTTTTTT. V and J are TRBV4-3 and TRBJ1-4; 8 bases fit TRBD1. V lost 4 bases and J lost 4; bases outside the gene matches: 5. Germline-derived CDR1 and CDR2 are LGHNA and YSLEER. The CDR3 is 15 amino acids.

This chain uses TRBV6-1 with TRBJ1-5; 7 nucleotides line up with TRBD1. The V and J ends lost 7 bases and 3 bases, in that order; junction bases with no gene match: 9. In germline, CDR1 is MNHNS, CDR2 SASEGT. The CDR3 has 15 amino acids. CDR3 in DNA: TGTGCCAGCACCGCCTGGACAGGAGACAATCAGCCCCAGCATTTT. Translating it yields CASTAWTGDNQPQHF.

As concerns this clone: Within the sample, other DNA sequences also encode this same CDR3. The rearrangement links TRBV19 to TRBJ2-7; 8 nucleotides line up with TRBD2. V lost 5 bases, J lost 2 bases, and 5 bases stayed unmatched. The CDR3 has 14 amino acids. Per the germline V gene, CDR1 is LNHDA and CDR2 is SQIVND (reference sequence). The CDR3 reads CASSPGLGAYEQYF. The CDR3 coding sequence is TGTGCCAGTAGTCCGGGACTAGGAGCCTACGAGCAGTACTTC.

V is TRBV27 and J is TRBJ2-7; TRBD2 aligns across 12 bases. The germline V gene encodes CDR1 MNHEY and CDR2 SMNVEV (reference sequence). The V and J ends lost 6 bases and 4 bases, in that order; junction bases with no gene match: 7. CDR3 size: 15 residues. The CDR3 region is CASRELTSGSYEQYF. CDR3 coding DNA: TGTGCCAGCAGAGAATTGACTAGCGGGAGTTACGAGCAGTACTTC.